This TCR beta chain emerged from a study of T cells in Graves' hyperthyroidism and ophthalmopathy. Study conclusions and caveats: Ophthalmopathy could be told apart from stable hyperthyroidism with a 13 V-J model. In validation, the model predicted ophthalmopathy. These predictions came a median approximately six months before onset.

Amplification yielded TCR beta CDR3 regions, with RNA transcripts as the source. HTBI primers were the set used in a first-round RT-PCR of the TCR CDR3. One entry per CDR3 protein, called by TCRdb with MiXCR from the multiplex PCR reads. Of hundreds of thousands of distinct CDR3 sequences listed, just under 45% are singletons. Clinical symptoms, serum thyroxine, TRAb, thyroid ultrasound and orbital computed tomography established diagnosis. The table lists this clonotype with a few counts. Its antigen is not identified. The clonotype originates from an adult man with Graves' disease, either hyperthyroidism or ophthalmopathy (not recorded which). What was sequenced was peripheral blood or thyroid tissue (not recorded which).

The CDR3 reads CASSLLIGQGAIHPNTEAFF. The CDR3 DNA is TGTGCCAGCAGCTTATTGATAGGACAGGGGGCTATTCACCCGAACACTGAAGCTTTCTTT. This chain uses TRBV7-8 with TRBJ1-1, with TRBD1 identical over 11 bases. The CDR3 consists of 20 residues. Germline-derived CDR1 and CDR2 are SGHVS and FQNEAQ. The J segment lost 1 base and the V segment lost 2 bases, leaving 15 bases of the junction unmatched.